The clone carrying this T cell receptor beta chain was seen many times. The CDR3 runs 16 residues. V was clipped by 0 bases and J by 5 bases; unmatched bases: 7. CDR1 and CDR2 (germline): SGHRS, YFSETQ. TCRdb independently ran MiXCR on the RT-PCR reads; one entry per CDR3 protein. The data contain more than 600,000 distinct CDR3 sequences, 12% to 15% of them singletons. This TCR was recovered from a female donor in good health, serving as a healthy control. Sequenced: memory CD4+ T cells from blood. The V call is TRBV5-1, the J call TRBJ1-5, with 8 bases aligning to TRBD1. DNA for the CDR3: TGCGCCAGCAGCTTGGGAGAAGACAGGGGTGATCAGCCCCAGCATTTT. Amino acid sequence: CASSLGEDRGDQPQHF.